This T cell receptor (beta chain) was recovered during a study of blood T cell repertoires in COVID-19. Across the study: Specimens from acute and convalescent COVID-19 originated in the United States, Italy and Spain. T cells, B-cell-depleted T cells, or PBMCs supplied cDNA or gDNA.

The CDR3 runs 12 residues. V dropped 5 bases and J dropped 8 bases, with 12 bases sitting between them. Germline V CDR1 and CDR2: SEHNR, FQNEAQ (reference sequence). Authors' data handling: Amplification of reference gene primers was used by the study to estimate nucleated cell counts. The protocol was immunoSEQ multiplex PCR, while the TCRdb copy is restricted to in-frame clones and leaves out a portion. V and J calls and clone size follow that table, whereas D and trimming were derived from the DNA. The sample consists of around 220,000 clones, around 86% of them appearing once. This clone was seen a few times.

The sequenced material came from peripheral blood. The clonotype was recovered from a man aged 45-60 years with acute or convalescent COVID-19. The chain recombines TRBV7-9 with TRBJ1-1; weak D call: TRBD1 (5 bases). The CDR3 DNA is TGTGCCAGCAGCCCCGACAGCGAGGAAGCTTTCTTT. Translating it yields CASSPDSEEAFF. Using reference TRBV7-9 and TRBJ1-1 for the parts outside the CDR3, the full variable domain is DTGVSQNPRHKITKRGQNVTFRCDPISEHNRLYWYRQTLGQGPEFLTYFQNEAQLEKSRLLSDRFSAERPKGSFSTLEIQRTEQGDSAMYLCASSPDSEEAFFGQGTRLTVV.